This T cell receptor (beta chain) was identified in a study of tumor and adjacent non-tumor tissue in lung cancer. Study at large: Some 4.1 million productive TCRbeta reads were obtained per sample on average.

The CDR3 loop spans 16 amino acids. CDR1 SGHRS and CDR2 YFSETQ come from the germline V gene. With regard to this clonotype: This may stem from a read error, because a much larger clone lies one nucleotide away.

Three rounds of nested PCR, following a modified ARM-PCR protocol, produced the TCRbeta library. TCRdb independently ran MiXCR on the multiplex PCR reads; one entry per CDR3 protein. The sample gives fewer than 75,000 distinct CDR3 sequences, about 77% of which show up once; 35% to 50% is in the top ten. The template was RNA from unsorted bulk tissue. The normal lung tissue was taken more than 3 cm from the tumor edge. The source is a man aged 60-69 years with non-small cell lung cancer. The V and J genes are TRBV5-1 and TRBJ2-3, with D perhaps given as TRBD1 or TRBD2 (6 bases each). Sequencing was done on a sample of distant non-tumor lung tissue. The CDR3 region has the DNA TGCGCCAGCAGCTCCGACAGGCGCACTAGCATAGATACGCAGTATTTT. Amino acids: CASSSDRRTSIDTQYF.